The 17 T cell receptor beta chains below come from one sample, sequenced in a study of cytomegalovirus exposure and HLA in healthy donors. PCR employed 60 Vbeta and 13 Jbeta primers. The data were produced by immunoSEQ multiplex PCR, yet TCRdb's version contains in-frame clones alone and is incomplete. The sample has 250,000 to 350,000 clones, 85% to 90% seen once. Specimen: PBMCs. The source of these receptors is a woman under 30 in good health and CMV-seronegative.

The CDR3 spells CASSHSGGAGRSTEAFF. Here the CDR3 DNA reads TGTGCCAGCAGCCACTCAGGGGGCGCAGGAAGGAGCACTGAAGCTTTCTTT. The rearrangement uses TRBV14 and TRBJ1-1; TRBD1 aligns across 8 bases. With 3 bases clipped from V and 4 bases from J, the junction kept 13 bases outside the gene matches. Germline CDR1 reads SGHDN; CDR2 reads FVKESK. The CDR3 consists of 17 residues.

In nucleotides, the CDR3 is TGTGCCAGCAGCCCCGGGACAGGGCGTTTTAGCTACACCTTC. Translation: CASSPGTGRFSYTF. This chain joins TRBV6-5 and TRBJ1-2; TRBD1 agrees at 9 bases. V lost 6 bases and J lost 9; bases outside the gene matches: 11. The germline V gene has CDR1 MNHEY and CDR2 SVGAGI. The CDR3 has 14 residues.

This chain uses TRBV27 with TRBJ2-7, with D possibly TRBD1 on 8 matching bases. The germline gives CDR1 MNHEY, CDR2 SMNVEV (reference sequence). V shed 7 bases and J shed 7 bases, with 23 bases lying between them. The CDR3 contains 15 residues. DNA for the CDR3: TGTGCCAGCACCAAGGGGGGGACAGGTCCTCGGGAGCAGTACTTC. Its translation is CASTKGGTGPREQYF.

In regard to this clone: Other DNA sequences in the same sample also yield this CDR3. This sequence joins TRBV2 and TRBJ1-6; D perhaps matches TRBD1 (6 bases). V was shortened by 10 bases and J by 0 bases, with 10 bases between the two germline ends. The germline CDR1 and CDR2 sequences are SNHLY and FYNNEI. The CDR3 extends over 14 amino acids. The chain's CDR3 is CATQGSSYNSPLHF. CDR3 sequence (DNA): TGTGCCACCCAGGGGAGCTCCTATAATTCACCCCTCCACTTT.

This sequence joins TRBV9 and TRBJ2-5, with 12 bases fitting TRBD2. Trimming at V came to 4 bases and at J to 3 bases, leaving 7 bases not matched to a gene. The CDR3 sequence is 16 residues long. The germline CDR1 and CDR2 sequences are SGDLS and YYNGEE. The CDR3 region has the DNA TGTGCCAGCAGCCCTTGGACTAGCGGGGACAAAGAGACCCAGTACTTC. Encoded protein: CASSPWTSGDKETQYF.

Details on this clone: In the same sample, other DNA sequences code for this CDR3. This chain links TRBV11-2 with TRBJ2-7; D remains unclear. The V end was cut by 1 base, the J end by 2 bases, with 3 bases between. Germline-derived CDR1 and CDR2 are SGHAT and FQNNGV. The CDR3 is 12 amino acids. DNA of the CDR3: TGTGCCAGCAGCTTAGGCGCCTACGAGCAGTACTTC. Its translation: CASSLGAYEQYF.

The CDR3 nucleotides read TGTGCCAGCAGCCCCACCGGGACAGTCAGGGGCTATGGCTACACCTTC. The encoded protein is CASSPTGTVRGYGYTF. The chain recombines TRBV11-2 with TRBJ1-2; TRBD1 aligns across 7 bases. The CDR3 has 16 amino acids. V lost 5 bases to trimming and J lost 4 bases; unmatched junction nucleotides: 13. From germline, CDR1 is SGHAT and CDR2 FQNNGV.

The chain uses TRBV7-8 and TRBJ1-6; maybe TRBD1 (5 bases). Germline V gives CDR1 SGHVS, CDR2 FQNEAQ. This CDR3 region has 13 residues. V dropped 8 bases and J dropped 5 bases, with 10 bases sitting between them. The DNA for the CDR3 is TGTGCCAGCGGAGACAGTAATAATTCACCCCTCCACTTT. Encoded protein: CASGDSNNSPLHF.

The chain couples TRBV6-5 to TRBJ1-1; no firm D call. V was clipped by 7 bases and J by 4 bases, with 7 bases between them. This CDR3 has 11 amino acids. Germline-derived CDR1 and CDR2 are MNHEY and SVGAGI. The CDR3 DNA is TGTGCCAGCAAATCAATCACTGAAGCTTTCTTT. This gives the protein CASKSITEAFF.

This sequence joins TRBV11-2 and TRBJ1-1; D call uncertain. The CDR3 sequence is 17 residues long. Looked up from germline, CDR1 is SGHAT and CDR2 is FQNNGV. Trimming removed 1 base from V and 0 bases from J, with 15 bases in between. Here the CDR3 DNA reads TGTGCCAGCAGCTTAGTAAGCCCCCGTACGGTGAACACTGAAGCTTTCTTT. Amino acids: CASSLVSPRTVNTEAFF.

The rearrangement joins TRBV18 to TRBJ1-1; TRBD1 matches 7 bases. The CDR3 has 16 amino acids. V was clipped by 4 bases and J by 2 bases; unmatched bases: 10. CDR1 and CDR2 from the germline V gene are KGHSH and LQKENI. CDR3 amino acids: CASSLVGGSVNTEAFF. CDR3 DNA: TGTGCCAGCTCACTAGTAGGGGGCTCTGTCAACACTGAAGCTTTCTTT. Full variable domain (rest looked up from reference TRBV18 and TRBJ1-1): NAGVMQNPRHLVRRRGQEARLRCSPMKGHSHVYWYRQLPEEGLKFMVYLQKENIIDESGMPKERFSAEFPKEGPSILRIQQVVRGDSAAYFCASSLVGGSVNTEAFFGQGTRLTVV.

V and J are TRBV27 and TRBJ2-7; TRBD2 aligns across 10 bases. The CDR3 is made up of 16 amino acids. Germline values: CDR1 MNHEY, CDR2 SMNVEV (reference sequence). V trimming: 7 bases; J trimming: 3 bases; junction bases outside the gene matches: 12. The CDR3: CASTGLAAYGNYEQYF. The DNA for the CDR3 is TGTGCCAGCACTGGACTAGCGGCCTACGGAAACTACGAGCAGTACTTC.

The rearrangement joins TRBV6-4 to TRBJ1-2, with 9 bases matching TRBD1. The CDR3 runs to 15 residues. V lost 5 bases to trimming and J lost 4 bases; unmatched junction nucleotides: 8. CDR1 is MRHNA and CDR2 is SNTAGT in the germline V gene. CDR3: CASSPSTGGSYGYTF. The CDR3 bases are TGTGCCAGCAGTCCTTCAACAGGGGGCTCCTATGGCTACACCTTC.

CDR3 sequence reads: CASSPSLGTASAEQYF. The DNA for the CDR3 is TGTGCCAGCAGTCCCTCCCTGGGGACAGCTTCGGCCGAGCAGTACTTC. The chain has TRBV5-4 and TRBJ2-7, with 7 bases that match TRBD1. The CDR3 runs 16 residues. In germline, CDR1 is SGHNT, CDR2 YYREEE (reference sequence). The J segment lost 6 bases and the V segment lost 5 bases, leaving 17 bases of the junction unmatched.

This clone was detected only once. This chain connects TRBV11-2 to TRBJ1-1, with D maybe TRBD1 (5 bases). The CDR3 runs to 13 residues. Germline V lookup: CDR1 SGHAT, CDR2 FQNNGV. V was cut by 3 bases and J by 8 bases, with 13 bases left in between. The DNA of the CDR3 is TGTGCCAGCAGCTTTTCAGACAGCCTCGAAGCTTTCTTT. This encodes CASSFSDSLEAFF.

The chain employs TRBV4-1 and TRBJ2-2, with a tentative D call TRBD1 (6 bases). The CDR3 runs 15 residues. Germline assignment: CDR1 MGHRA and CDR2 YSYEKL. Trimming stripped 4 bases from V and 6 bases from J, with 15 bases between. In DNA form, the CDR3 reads TGCGCCAGCAGCCTCAAAACAGGGTCGCCCGGGGAGCTGTTTTTT. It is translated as CASSLKTGSPGELFF.

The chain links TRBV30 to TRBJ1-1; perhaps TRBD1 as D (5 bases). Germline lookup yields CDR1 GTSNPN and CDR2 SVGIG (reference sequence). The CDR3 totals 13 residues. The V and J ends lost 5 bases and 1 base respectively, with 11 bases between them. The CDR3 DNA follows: TGTGCCTGGCGTCGACAGAAGAACACTGAAGCTTTCTTT. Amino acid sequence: CAWRRQKNTEAFF.